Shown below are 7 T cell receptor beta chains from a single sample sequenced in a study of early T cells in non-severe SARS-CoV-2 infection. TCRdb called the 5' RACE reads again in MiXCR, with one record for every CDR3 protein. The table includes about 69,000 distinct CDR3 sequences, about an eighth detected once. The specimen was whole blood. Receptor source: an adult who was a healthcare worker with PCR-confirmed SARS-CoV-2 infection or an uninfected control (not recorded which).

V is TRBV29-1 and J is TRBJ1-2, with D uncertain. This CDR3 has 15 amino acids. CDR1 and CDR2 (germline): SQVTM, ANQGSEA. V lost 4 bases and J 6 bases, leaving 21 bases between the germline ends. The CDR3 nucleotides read TGCAGCGTTGTCCCCAGGCACCACCCCCTAAATGGCTACACCTTC. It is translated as CSVVPRHHPLNGYTF. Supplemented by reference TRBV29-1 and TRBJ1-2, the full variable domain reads SAVISQKPSRDICQRGTSLTIQCQVDSQVTMMFWYRQQPGQSLTLIATANQGSEATYESGFVIDKFPISRPNLTFSTLTVSNMSPEDSSIYLCSVVPRHHPLNGYTFGSGTRLTVV.

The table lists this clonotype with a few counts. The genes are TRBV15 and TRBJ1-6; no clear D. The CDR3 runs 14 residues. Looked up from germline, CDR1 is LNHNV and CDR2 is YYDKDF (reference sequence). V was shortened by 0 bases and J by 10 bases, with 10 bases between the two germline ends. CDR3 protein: CATSRDAEGSPLHF. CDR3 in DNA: TGTGCCACCAGCAGAGATGCAGAAGGGTCACCCCTCCACTTT.

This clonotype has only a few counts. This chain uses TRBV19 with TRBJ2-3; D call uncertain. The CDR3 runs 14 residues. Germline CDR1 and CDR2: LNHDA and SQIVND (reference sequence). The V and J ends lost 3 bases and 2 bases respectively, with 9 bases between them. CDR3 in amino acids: CASSITAATDTQYF. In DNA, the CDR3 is TGTGCCAGTAGTATTACAGCCGCCACAGATACGCAGTATTTT.

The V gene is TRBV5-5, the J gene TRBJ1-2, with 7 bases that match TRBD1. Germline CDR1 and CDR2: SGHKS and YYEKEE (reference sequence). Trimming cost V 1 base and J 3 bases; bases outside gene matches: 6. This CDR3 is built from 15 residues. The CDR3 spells CASSLNTGVDYGYTF. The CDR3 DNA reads TGTGCCAGCAGCTTGAATACAGGGGTTGACTATGGCTACACCTTC.

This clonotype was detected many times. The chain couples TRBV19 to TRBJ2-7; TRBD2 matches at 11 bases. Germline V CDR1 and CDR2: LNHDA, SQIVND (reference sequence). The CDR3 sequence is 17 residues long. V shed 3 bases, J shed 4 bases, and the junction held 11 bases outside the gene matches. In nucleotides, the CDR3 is TGTGCCAGTAGTATGATGGGACTAGCGGACCGCTTTTACGAGCAGTACTTC. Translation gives CASSMMGLADRFYEQYF. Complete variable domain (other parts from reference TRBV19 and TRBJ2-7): DGGITQSPKYLFRKEGQNVTLSCEQNLNHDAMYWYRQDPGQGLRLIYYSQIVNDFQKGDIAEGYSVSREKKESFPLTVTSAQKNPTAFYLCASSMMGLADRFYEQYFGPGTRLTVT.

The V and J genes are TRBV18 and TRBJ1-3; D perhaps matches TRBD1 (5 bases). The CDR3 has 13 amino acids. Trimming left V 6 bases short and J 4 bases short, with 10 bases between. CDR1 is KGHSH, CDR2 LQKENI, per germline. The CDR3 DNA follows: TGTGCCAGCTCCGGGACTGTAGGAAACACCATATATTTT. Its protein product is CASSGTVGNTIYF.

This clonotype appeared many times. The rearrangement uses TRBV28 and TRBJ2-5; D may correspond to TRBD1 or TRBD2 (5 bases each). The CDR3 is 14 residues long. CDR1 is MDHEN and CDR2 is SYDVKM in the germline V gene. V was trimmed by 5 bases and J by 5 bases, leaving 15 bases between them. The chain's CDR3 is CASSPTGGTETQYF. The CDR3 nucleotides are TGTGCCAGCAGTCCTACAGGAGGCACGGAGACCCAGTACTTC.